In this sample, the clone carrying this T cell receptor (beta chain) turned up a few times. Its antigen is as yet unknown. This sample is drawn from a study of shared clonotypes between healthy human individuals. Study-wide findings and caveats: The generation probabilities recorded for non-shared clonotypes fell below those of clonotypes shared by all four donors. In general, naive subsets displayed greater estimated richness than memory subsets did.

Genomic DNA (from each subset) was split evenly across several immunoSEQ plates. Generated by immunoSEQ multiplex PCR, the TCRdb table keeps only in-frame clones and is missing some. The data show about 960,000 clones, less than 85% seen once. This CDR3 contains 14 residues. CDR1 and CDR2 (germline): SGHRS, YFSETQ. Trimming removed 4 bases at V and 0 bases at J, with 5 bases between. There were only Caucasian adults among the donors, and all lived in Nashville, Tennessee. This sequence originates from a man aged 18 to 29 in good health. The sequenced sample consisted of memory CD4+ T cells sorted from blood. Subset here: CD45RA-negative fraction. This sequence joins TRBV5-1 and TRBJ1-6; D ambiguous. CDR3 loop: CASSVSSYNSPLHF. CDR3 nucleotide sequence: TGCGCCAGCAGCGTGAGCTCCTATAATTCACCCCTCCACTTT. Filled out from reference TRBV5-1 and TRBJ1-6, the complete variable domain reads KAGVTQTPRYLIKTRGQQVTLSCSPISGHRSVSWYQQTPGQGLQFLFEYFSETQRNKGNFPGRFSGRQFSNSRSEMNVSTLELGDSALYLCASSVSSYNSPLHFGNGTRLTVT.